This T cell receptor (beta chain) appears in the sequencing data of a study of T cell responses to AZD1222 COVID-19 vaccine. Findings and limits, study-wide: It should be noted that donors were predominantly white British and more often female, and clonal diversity was possibly underestimated. Spike-wide coverage was observed for vaccine-associated CD4 TCRs, with dominant responses at 160-218 and 743-854.

V lost 0 bases to trimming and J lost 0 bases, with 7 bases between them. Germline CDR1 reads SGDLS; CDR2 reads YYNGEE. This CDR3 region has 14 residues. A remark on this clone: Its antigen is still unknown. This same CDR3 is encoded by further DNA sequences in the sample.

The data were produced by immunoSEQ multiplex PCR, yet TCRdb's version contains in-frame clones alone and is incomplete. The sample holds around 200,000 clones, roughly 88% seen once. The chain links TRBV9 to TRBJ2-7; D gene uncertain. The sample consisted of peripheral blood, taken on day 0 of AZD1222 vaccination. The clonotype originates from an adult in good health. CDR3 nucleotide sequence: TGTGCCAGCAGCGTAGTGGGAAGCTCCTACGAGCAGTACTTC. Translating it yields CASSVVGSSYEQYF.